Each of the 30 T cell receptor beta chains below was sequenced from the same sample in a study of blood T cell repertoires in COVID-19. Assay: immunoSEQ multiplex PCR; the TCRdb copy retains only in-frame clones and omits some. The repertoire holds approximately 180,000 clones, with roughly 88% as singletons. The sequenced material came from peripheral blood. The receptors shown here come from a human donor with active or convalescent COVID-19. The donor label of this sample is uncertain.

A single count supports this clone. V is TRBV2 and J is TRBJ2-7, with a tentative D call TRBD1 (6 bases). This CDR3 region has 13 residues. Germline V gene data show CDR1 as SNHLY and CDR2 as FYNNEI. The V end was cut by 5 bases, the J end by 5 bases, with 13 bases between. The CDR3 spells CASSSQGLDEQYF. CDR3 DNA sequence: TGTGCCAGCAGTTCCCAGGGGTTGGACGAGCAGTACTTC. The variable domain in full, with the rest retrieved from reference TRBV2 and TRBJ2-7, is EPEVTQTPSHQVTQMGQEVILRCVPISNHLYFYWYRQILGQKVEFLVSFYNNEISEKSEIFDDQFSVERPDGSNFTLKIRSTKLEDSAMYFCASSSQGLDEQYFGPGTRLTVT.

The rearrangement joins TRBV7-3 to TRBJ2-3; maybe TRBD1 (6 bases). The V end lost 5 bases, the J end lost 2 bases, and 11 bases lay between the germline ends. The germline V gene encodes CDR1 SGHTA and CDR2 FQGTGA. The CDR3 is 14 amino acids. The CDR3 sequence: CASSLGQPTDTQYF. CDR3 DNA sequence: TGTGCCAGCAGCCTCGGACAGCCCACAGATACGCAGTATTTT.

The CDR3 loop reads CASSFSSSRGETQYF. The CDR3 coding sequence is TGTGCCAGCAGTTTTAGTAGCAGCAGGGGAGAGACCCAGTACTTC. V usage is TRBV27 and J usage is TRBJ2-5; D is perhaps TRBD1 (6 bases). Trimming pared 3 bases from V and 4 bases from J, leaving 15 bases between. The CDR3 extends over 15 amino acids. Germline CDR1 reads MNHEY; CDR2 reads SMNVEV (reference sequence).

The rearrangement joins TRBV27 to TRBJ1-6, with a weak D call TRBD1 (5 bases). The CDR3 consists of 15 residues. Germline V gene data show CDR1 as MNHEY and CDR2 as SMNVEV (reference sequence). The ends were cut back, 6 bases at V and 9 bases at J, with 18 bases in the middle. The CDR3 region is CASRHQGYSVSPLHF. The CDR3 nucleotides are TGTGCCAGCAGACACCAGGGTTATTCGGTTTCACCCCTCCACTTT.

In this sample, this clone turned up a few times. This chain connects TRBV19 to TRBJ2-1; 8 nucleotides agree with TRBD2. This CDR3 contains 14 residues. Germline CDR1 is LNHDA and CDR2 is SQIVND (reference sequence). The V and J ends lost 6 bases and 6 bases, in that order; junction bases with no gene match: 7. CDR3 protein: CASRKRESGNEQFF. The CDR3 bases are TGTGCCAGTAGGAAGCGGGAGTCCGGCAATGAGCAGTTCTTC.

The chain uses TRBV28 and TRBJ2-3, with D possibly TRBD1 on 7 matching bases. Trimming removed 7 bases at V and 0 bases at J, with 26 bases between. Germline assignment: CDR1 MDHEN and CDR2 SYDVKM. The CDR3 is 19 residues long. CDR3 DNA: TGTGCCAGCATCGTTTCCTTCAGGGGGGCGGGATCTAGCACAGATACGCAGTATTTT. It yields the protein CASIVSFRGAGSSTDTQYF.

The V gene is TRBV28, the J gene TRBJ2-5; 9 bases match TRBD2. This CDR3 contains 15 residues. The V segment lost 3 bases and the J segment 5 bases; nucleotides outside the gene matches: 7. CDR1 MDHEN and CDR2 SYDVKM come from the germline V gene. CDR3: CASSFRRGGQETQYF. CDR3 nucleotides: TGTGCCAGCAGTTTTAGGCGGGGGGGCCAGGAGACCCAGTACTTC.

The chain combines TRBV13 with TRBJ2-1; the match to TRBD2 covers 15 bases. The V segment lost 5 bases and the J segment 9 bases; nucleotides outside the gene matches: 8. CDR1 is PRHDT, CDR2 FYEKMQ, per germline (reference sequence). The CDR3 extends over 16 amino acids. The CDR3 protein is CASSPPGLAGGREQFF. The CDR3, as DNA: TGTGCCAGCAGCCCCCCCGGACTAGCGGGGGGGCGTGAGCAGTTCTTC.

On this clone itself: This may come from a read error, since a much larger clone is one base off. The chain combines TRBV7-2 with TRBJ2-2; D unresolved. This CDR3 comprises 13 residues. Germline loops: CDR1 SGHTA, CDR2 FQGNSA. Deletions cut 4 bases from V and 1 base from J, with 4 bases between. CDR3 loop: CASSSLNTGELFF. CDR3 in DNA: TGTGCCAGCAGCTCCTTGAACACCGGGGAGCTGTTTTTT.

The gene calls are TRBV6-1 and TRBJ2-3, with 8 bases identical to TRBD2. With V trimmed by 3 bases and J by 6 bases, 5 bases remained unmatched. Germline V gene lookup returns CDR1 MNHNS and CDR2 SASEGT. The CDR3 runs 14 residues. As DNA, the CDR3 is TGTGCCAGCAGTGATACGGGAGGGCCCGATACGCAGTATTTT. This codes for CASSDTGGPDTQYF.

The chain couples TRBV11-3 to TRBJ1-1, with D tentatively TRBD1 (5 bases). This CDR3 comprises 15 residues. V was cut by 2 bases and J by 0 bases, with 10 bases left in between. In germline, CDR1 is SGHNT, CDR2 YENEEA. CDR3 loop: CASSLYGAMNTEAFF. CDR3 nucleotides: TGTGCCAGCAGCTTATATGGGGCCATGAACACTGAAGCTTTCTTT.

The genes are TRBV4-1 and TRBJ2-2; 7 nucleotides align to TRBD2. This CDR3 contains 16 residues. The V gene's germline CDR1 is MGHRA and CDR2 YSYEKL. Trimming at V came to 1 base and at J to 3 bases, leaving 5 bases not matched to a gene. CDR3 sequence (DNA): TGCGCCAGCAGCCAAGTGGGCGGGAGCTACACCGGGGAGCTGTTTTTT. It codes for CASSQVGGSYTGELFF.

Turning to this clone: The sample has other DNA sequences that encode this CDR3 too. J is TRBJ2-7 and V is TRBV5-1; D is uncertain. The V gene's germline CDR1 is SGHRS and CDR2 YFSETQ. V shed 0 bases and J shed 4 bases, with 8 bases lying between them. CDR3 size: 13 residues. CDR3 protein: CASSLAGPYEQYF. The CDR3 DNA is TGCGCCAGCAGCTTGGCTGGGCCGTACGAGCAGTACTTC.

The chain employs TRBV4-1 and TRBJ1-5; D is possibly TRBD1 (5 bases). Trimming took off 1 base at V and 6 bases at J, with 13 bases between the two ends. The germline CDR1 and CDR2 sequences are MGHRA and YSYEKL. CDR3 length: 15 amino acids. CDR3 residues: CASSQVIGDSQPQHF. The DNA of the CDR3 is TGCGCCAGCAGCCAAGTCATAGGGGATAGTCAGCCCCAGCATTTT.

This chain uses TRBV13 with TRBJ2-3; TRBD2 matches 13 bases. The V gene's germline CDR1 is PRHDT and CDR2 FYEKMQ (reference sequence). This CDR3 contains 17 residues. V lost 5 bases and J lost 6; bases outside the gene matches: 11. The CDR3 sequence: CASSPGTSGDTGDTQYF. The CDR3 nucleotides read TGTGCCAGCAGCCCGGGGACTAGCGGGGATACGGGGGATACGCAGTATTTT.

The chain recombines TRBV4-1 with TRBJ2-7; D not certain. The CDR3 has 13 amino acids. Deletions cut 2 bases from V and 4 bases from J, with 9 bases between. The germline CDR1 and CDR2 sequences are MGHRA and YSYEKL. CDR3 region: CASSQPRGYEQYF. The CDR3 DNA reads TGCGCCAGCAGCCAACCCAGAGGTTACGAGCAGTACTTC.

The gene calls are TRBV2 and TRBJ2-1; 14 nucleotides align to TRBD2. In germline, CDR1 is SNHLY, CDR2 FYNNEI. This CDR3 is 13 amino acids long. V trimming: 8 bases; J trimming: 9 bases; junction bases outside the gene matches: 3. The CDR3 here is CASGLAGGGEQFF. The CDR3 region has the DNA TGTGCCAGCGGACTAGCGGGAGGTGGTGAGCAGTTCTTC.

This clone was picked up one time. V is TRBV13 and J is TRBJ2-3; 9 bases are a match to TRBD1. V lost 1 base to trimming and J lost 7 bases; unmatched junction nucleotides: 9. In germline, CDR1 is PRHDT, CDR2 FYEKMQ (reference sequence). CDR3 length equals 16 residues. CDR3 in DNA: TGTGCCAGCAGCTTAGTTTCGGGACAGGGTAGGAATACGCAGTATTTT. Residues: CASSLVSGQGRNTQYF.

This clone has just one count. V usage is TRBV2 and J usage is TRBJ1-4; perhaps TRBD1 as D (6 bases). The V gene's germline CDR1 is SNHLY and CDR2 FYNNEI. Trimming left V 2 bases short and J 10 bases short, with 17 bases between. This CDR3 is 15 amino acids long. For the CDR3, the DNA is TGTGCCAGCAGTGAACCCCAGTTCAGGGGCGGAAAACTGTTTTTT. Its protein is CASSEPQFRGGKLFF.

V and J are TRBV10-3 and TRBJ2-5, with 7 bases lining up with TRBD1. The CDR3 is made up of 13 amino acids. Germline V gene sequence: CDR1 ENHRY, CDR2 SYGVKD. The ends lost 4 bases at V and 3 bases at J; junction bases unmatched: 2. DNA of the CDR3: TGTGCCATCAGTGGACAGGGTGAAGAGACCCAGTACTTC. The encoded protein is CAISGQGEETQYF.

This chain uses TRBV7-9 with TRBJ2-1, with 7 bases lining up with TRBD2. Per the germline V gene, CDR1 is SEHNR and CDR2 is FQNEAQ (reference sequence). Unmatched junction bases numbered 11, after V lost 1 base and J lost 2 bases. This CDR3 contains 18 residues. CDR3 protein: CASSLGMEWGRAYNEQFF. CDR3 nucleotide sequence: TGTGCCAGCAGCTTAGGGATGGAATGGGGGAGGGCCTACAATGAGCAGTTCTTC.

The chain carries TRBV5-1 and TRBJ2-3; 12 bases align to TRBD2. From germline, CDR1 is SGHRS and CDR2 YFSETQ. Trimming removed 2 bases from V and 4 bases from J; junction bases left unmatched: 2. The CDR3 runs to 15 residues. This CDR3 is CASSFLAGGADTQYF. CDR3 nucleotides: TGCGCCAGCAGCTTTCTAGCGGGAGGGGCAGATACGCAGTATTTT.

V usage is TRBV2 and J usage is TRBJ1-1, with a weak D call TRBD1 (5 bases). Trimming left V 6 bases short and J 1 base short, with 15 bases between. Germline CDR1 SNHLY, CDR2 FYNNEI. The CDR3 is made up of 15 amino acids. This chain's CDR3 is CASRVQDNSNTEAFF. CDR3 nucleotide sequence: TGTGCCAGCAGGGTTCAGGACAATTCGAACACTGAAGCTTTCTTT.

This rearrangement joins TRBV28 to TRBJ2-7, with TRBD1 matching 9 bases. The junction had 9 bases not matched to a gene; V was cut back by 5 bases and J by 1 base. Germline assignment: CDR1 MDHEN and CDR2 SYDVKM. The CDR3 is 16 amino acids. The CDR3 reads CASSETGGQQSYEQYF. The CDR3 region has the DNA TGTGCCAGCAGTGAAACAGGGGGCCAGCAATCCTACGAGCAGTACTTC.

The rearrangement joins TRBV9 to TRBJ1-1, with D hard to call. The CDR3 contains 15 residues. Germline lookup yields CDR1 SGDLS and CDR2 YYNGEE. Trimming pared 2 bases from V and 5 bases from J, leaving 16 bases between. The CDR3 sequence: CASSVDDGGLTEAFF. DNA of the CDR3: TGTGCCAGCAGCGTGGACGACGGAGGTTTAACTGAAGCTTTCTTT.

The V gene is TRBV4-3, the J gene TRBJ1-4; the D gene is possibly TRBD1 (6 bases). CDR1 LGHNA and CDR2 YSLEER come from the germline V gene. The CDR3 sequence is 16 residues long. Trimming took 4 bases from V and 0 from J, leaving 12 bases between them. The CDR3 coding sequence is TGCGCCAGCAGCCCCGAGGGGGGGGCAACTAATGAAAAACTGTTTTTT. This gives the protein CASSPEGGATNEKLFF.

The chain joins TRBV3-1 (or the pseudogene TRBV3-2) to TRBJ2-5; 9 nucleotides match TRBD2. The CDR3 has 18 amino acids. With V trimmed by 4 bases and J by 4 bases, 16 bases remained unmatched. The germline gives CDR1 LGHDT, CDR2 YNNKEL (reference sequence). CDR3 DNA sequence: TGTGCCAGCAGCCCCGGGCTATTTGGCGGGGGGGCGGTAGAGACCCAGTACTTC. It yields the protein CASSPGLFGGGAVETQYF.

V usage is TRBV6-4 and J usage is TRBJ1-5; D is unclear. There are 17 residues in the CDR3. Per germline, CDR1 MRHNA and CDR2 SNTAGT. V was clipped by 4 bases and J by 2 bases, with 18 bases between them. The CDR3 loop reads CASSARRGSYCNQPQHF. CDR3 coding DNA: TGTGCCAGCAGTGCCCGACGAGGGTCCTATTGCAATCAGCCCCAGCATTTT.

Only one count was recorded for this clone. The CDR3 nucleotides read TGTGCCAGCAGTGAACTTCGACTAGCGGGGGGGCAGTACTTC. Translated: CASSELRLAGGQYF. V is TRBV2 and J is TRBJ2-7; 13 positions match TRBD2. After removal of 2 bases from V and 9 bases from J, the junction contained 4 bases not matched to a gene. The CDR3 loop spans 14 amino acids. CDR1 and CDR2 (germline): SNHLY, FYNNEI.

V gene TRBV5-1 combines with J gene TRBJ2-1; D remains unclear. V dropped 1 base and J dropped 10 bases, with 9 bases sitting between them. CDR1 SGHRS and CDR2 YFSETQ come from the germline V gene. The CDR3 spans 12 residues. The CDR3 region is CASSLLTQEQFF. The CDR3 DNA sequence: TGCGCCAGCAGCTTGTTAACCCAGGAGCAGTTCTTC.